Sequencing of this T cell receptor beta chain was carried out in a study of blood T cell repertoires in COVID-19 (dated by TCRdb to 2020 to 2022). With respect to the entire study: Collaborator samples came from the United States, Italy and Spain and covered acute and convalescent phases of COVID-19. The dataset comprised deeply sampled blood TCRbeta repertoires from subjects exposed to, actively infected with, or recovered from COVID-19. Where available, HLA class I and class II types were obtained from metadata supplied by the sample provider rather than from assay-based typing. The repertoires were made available in a free public database intended to serve as a resource for research on the immune response to SARS-CoV-2. The material from the prospective study consisted of cDNA or gDNA derived from T cells, B-cell-depleted T cells, or PBMCs. Samples came from the ongoing ImmuneRACE study (first 160 participants) plus 1,254 subjects from 6 global collaborators. Sample metadata almost always included a de-identified subject ID, COVID-19 status, age in years and sex.

Each collaborating institution followed its own protocols to collect whole blood in K2EDTA tubes. For TCRbeta analysis, collaborators shipped samples in one of three forms: frozen whole blood, isolated PBMCs, or DNA extracted from either of those sample types. Based on the germline V gene (reference sequence), the CDR1 and CDR2 sequences are LNHDA and SQIVND. The CDR3 has 16 amino acids, counting the end cysteine and phenylalanine. Only CDR3 DNA remains: 48 bases, in frame from the first base. Trimming takes 7 bases off V and 0 bases off J; junction bases not matched to a gene: 8. TCRbeta CDR3 regions were amplified from genomic DNA using the immunoSEQ Assay, a bias-controlled multiplex PCR. In the paper's pipeline: Nucleated cell counts per sample were estimated from amplification of reference gene primers within the assay. To quantify the absolute abundance of each unique TCRbeta CDR3 rearrangement, sequence reads were collapsed and filtered. Productive Simpson clonality was computed per sample as the square root of Simpson's diversity index over productive rearrangements. TCRdb's version of the immuneACCESS table is confined to in-frame rearrangements and falls short of the full clone set. An unresolved V gene accounts for under half of the shortfall where checked; the remainder is of unknown origin. Clonal size and the V and J genes are those of that table, whereas D and trimming came from the DNA. Within this sample are 150,000 to 200,000 clones, with 86% of them counted one time only. 7% to 10% of the sample rests with the top ten.

Broader findings and caveats from the paper: The quantity of clinical and demographic metadata differed by source and by participant and was supplied without curation.

About this clone: The antigen this receptor binds is unknown. Base qualities are not provided; no much larger clone lies one nucleotide away.

The rearranged chain carries TRBV19 and TRBJ1-3, and TRBD1 matches 8 of the central bases. The receptor comes from a man between 45 and 60 years old with active or convalescent COVID-19. The source material was peripheral blood. The DNA sequence is given as TGTGCCAGTACCTTCGGACAGGGTCGCTCTGGAAACACCATATATTTT. The encoded protein is CASTFGQGRSGNTIYF.